The 7 T cell receptor beta chains presented below share a single source sample, sequenced in a study of shared clonotypes between healthy human individuals. Repertoires were generated with immunoSEQ multiplex PCR, while TCRdb's copy carries only in-frame clones and drops some. The table shows under 350,000 clones, with over 75% occurring only once. The sample consisted of memory CD8+ T cells sorted from blood. Subset denoted: CD45RO+ cells pooled with CCR7-negative TemRA cells. These receptors were taken from a man aged 18 to 29 in good health.

This clone was detected only a few times. The gene calls are TRBV4-1 and TRBJ2-4, with D hard to call. Trimming took 0 bases from V and 8 from J, leaving 11 bases between them. This CDR3 contains 14 residues. CDR1 and CDR2 (germline): MGHRA, YSYEKL. CDR3 sequence reads: CASSQEERWDIQYF. In DNA form, the CDR3 reads TGCGCCAGCAGCCAAGAGGAACGCTGGGACATTCAGTACTTC.

V usage is TRBV5-6 and J usage is TRBJ1-1; 7 bases line up with TRBD1. V lost 0 bases to trimming and J lost 11 bases; unmatched junction nucleotides: 4. The V gene's germline CDR1 is SGHDT and CDR2 YYEEEE. CDR3 length: 12 residues. The CDR3 here is CASSLGGGDAFF. As DNA, the CDR3 is TGTGCCAGCAGCTTGGGAGGGGGCGACGCTTTCTTT.

In this sample, this clone turned up once. This chain joins TRBV6-5 and TRBJ1-3, with D tentatively TRBD1 (5 bases). The V and J ends lost 2 bases and 0 bases respectively, with 8 bases between them. Germline CDR1 and CDR2: MNHEY and SVGAGI. The CDR3 is made up of 15 amino acids. CDR3 protein: CASSYDGTSGNTIYF. The CDR3 coding sequence is TGTGCCAGCAGTTACGATGGGACCTCTGGAAACACCATATATTTT.

This chain joins TRBV7-9 and TRBJ1-5; 9 nucleotides line up with TRBD1. The CDR3 covers 14 residues. Germline values: CDR1 SEHNR, CDR2 FQNEAQ (reference sequence). Losses at the gene ends were 5 bases for V and 6 bases for J; bases not matched to a gene: 5. The CDR3 bases are TGTGCCAGCAGCAGGGACAGGGAACGTCAGCCCCAGCATTTT. Its translation is CASSRDRERQPQHF.

The V gene is TRBV4-3, the J gene TRBJ1-4; D possibly corresponds to TRBD1 (6 bases). Trimming stripped 2 bases from V and 8 bases from J, with 15 bases between. This CDR3 contains 15 residues. Germline assignment: CDR1 LGHNA and CDR2 YSLEER. The CDR3 is CASSQSTGFIEKLFF. CDR3 sequence (DNA): TGCGCCAGCAGCCAATCCACAGGGTTTATAGAAAAACTGTTTTTT.

This rearrangement joins TRBV4-2 to TRBJ2-7; no reliable D call. V was clipped by 2 bases and J by 3 bases, with 14 bases between them. The CDR3 is made up of 15 amino acids. From germline, CDR1 is LGHNA and CDR2 YNFKEQ. CDR3 sequence reads: CASSQSTTPLYEQYF. CDR3 DNA sequence: TGTGCCAGCAGCCAATCCACGACTCCCCTCTACGAGCAGTACTTC.

V and J are TRBV7-9 and TRBJ1-2, with D maybe TRBD1 (5 bases). V lost 2 bases to trimming and J lost 8 bases, with 15 bases between them. CDR3 length: 14 amino acids. Germline V gene lookup returns CDR1 SEHNR and CDR2 FQNEAQ (reference sequence). The CDR3: CASSLFPGRRGYTF. The CDR3 coding sequence is TGTGCCAGCAGCTTATTTCCGGGACGTCGGGGCTACACCTTC.